Presented here are 29 T cell receptor beta chains from one specimen sequenced in a study of cytomegalovirus exposure and HLA in healthy donors. The PCR employed 60 Vbeta primers together with 13 Jbeta primers. The assay was immunoSEQ multiplex PCR, and TCRdb's table has in-frame clones only and misses some. The table includes 100,000 to 120,000 clones, approximately 82% detected once. The sample taken for sequencing was PBMCs. These receptor sequences come from a man aged 25-45 years in good health and CMV-seropositive.

In this sample, this clone turned up once. The rearrangement links TRBV10-3 to TRBJ2-1, with 7 positions matching TRBD2. This CDR3 contains 12 residues. Trimming took 10 bases from V and 8 from J; bases not matched to a gene: 8. The V gene's germline CDR1 is ENHRY and CDR2 SYGVKD. As DNA, the CDR3 is TGTGCCAGTCGGGGGGATGAGGATGAGCAGTTCTTC. It translates to CASRGDEDEQFF.

The chain employs TRBV7-9 and TRBJ2-2, with 12 bases matching TRBD2. This CDR3 is 19 amino acids long. Losses at the gene ends were 5 bases for V and 0 bases for J; bases not matched to a gene: 10. Germline assignment: CDR1 SEHNR and CDR2 FQNEAQ (reference sequence). The CDR3 here is CASSPYKRTSGANTGELFF. CDR3 sequence (DNA): TGTGCCAGCAGCCCCTATAAACGGACTAGCGGGGCGAACACCGGGGAGCTGTTTTTT.

This chain uses TRBV4-3 with TRBJ2-2, with TRBD1 as a possible D gene (5 bases). CDR3 length: 15 amino acids. V was clipped by 1 base and J by 3 bases, with 9 bases between them. Germline V gives CDR1 LGHNA, CDR2 YSLEER. The CDR3 DNA sequence: TGCGCCAGCAGCCAAGGCAGGGAATACACCGGGGAGCTGTTTTTT. Residues: CASSQGREYTGELFF.

A remark on this clone: The same CDR3 can be traced to other DNA sequences in this sample. The chain carries TRBV18 and TRBJ1-5; 8 bases agree with TRBD1. The V and J ends lost 3 bases and 4 bases, in that order; junction bases with no gene match: 2. There are 14 residues in the CDR3. CDR1 and CDR2 from the germline V gene are KGHSH and LQKENI. The CDR3 coding sequence is TGTGCCAGCTCACCCGGGACAGGTAATCAGCCCCAGCATTTT. This sequence encodes CASSPGTGNQPQHF.

The chain recombines TRBV30 with TRBJ2-7; D perhaps matches TRBD1 (6 bases). The V end lost 1 base, the J end lost 1 base, and 17 bases lay between the germline ends. Germline values: CDR1 GTSNPN, CDR2 SVGIG (reference sequence). This CDR3 is 16 amino acids long. CDR3 in amino acids: CAWSALPGQRSYEQYF. As DNA, the CDR3 is TGTGCCTGGAGTGCCCTCCCCGGACAGCGATCCTACGAGCAGTACTTC.

This clone was picked up a small number of times. The gene calls are TRBV10-3 and TRBJ1-2, with 10 bases lining up with TRBD1. The CDR3 is 14 amino acids. Germline CDR1 is ENHRY and CDR2 is SYGVKD. The J segment lost 8 bases and the V segment lost 2 bases, leaving 5 bases of the junction unmatched. The CDR3 DNA follows: TGTGCCATCAGTGAGGCGGGACAGGGGTACGGCTACACCTTC. It yields the protein CAISEAGQGYGYTF.

The V call is TRBV4-3, the J call TRBJ2-1; the D gene is possibly TRBD2 (5 bases). From germline, CDR1 is LGHNA and CDR2 YSLEER. The V end was cut by 0 bases, the J end by 9 bases, with 9 bases between. The CDR3 runs to 13 residues. Here the CDR3 DNA reads TGCGCCAGCAGCCAAGATGAAGGGAGTGAGCAGTTCTTC. Translation: CASSQDEGSEQFF.

The J gene is TRBJ1-2, the V gene TRBV5-1; D is unresolved. Germline lookup yields CDR1 SGHRS and CDR2 YFSETQ. The V end was cut by 4 bases, the J end by 2 bases, with 9 bases between. There are 13 residues in the CDR3. The CDR3: CASSPSENYGYTF. The CDR3 DNA follows: TGCGCCAGCAGCCCCTCCGAGAACTATGGCTACACCTTC.

V gene TRBV6-6 combines with J gene TRBJ1-4, with D perhaps TRBD1 (5 bases). V lost 0 bases and J lost 8, with 13 bases in between. The CDR3 has 15 amino acids. The germline V gene has CDR1 MNHNY and CDR2 SVGAGI (reference sequence). As DNA, the CDR3 is TGTGCCAGCAGTTACTCGGCAGGGAGGTGGGAAAAACTGTTTTTT. It encodes CASSYSAGRWEKLFF.

In its sample, this clone was seen a few times. The chain has TRBV2 and TRBJ2-3; TRBD1 matches at 8 bases. This CDR3 comprises 15 residues. From germline, CDR1 is SNHLY and CDR2 FYNNEI. Trimming at V came to 2 bases and at J to 1 base, leaving 2 bases not matched to a gene. The CDR3 DNA follows: TGTGCCAGCAGTGAACCGGACAGGGGCACAGATACGCAGTATTTT. It encodes CASSEPDRGTDTQYF.

The CDR3, as DNA: TGTGCCAGAAGCCCTGGACATCAGAGCGACGAGCAGTACTTC. Translating it yields CARSPGHQSDEQYF. The chain couples TRBV7-2 to TRBJ2-7, with TRBD1 as a possible D gene (5 bases). The CDR3 loop spans 14 amino acids. The V gene lost 9 bases and the J gene lost 5 bases, with 20 bases spanning the gap. Germline lookup yields CDR1 SGHTA and CDR2 FQGNSA.

This clone was observed a single time. The chain recombines TRBV19 with TRBJ1-2; the match to TRBD1 covers 7 bases. This CDR3 is built from 15 residues. Germline CDR1 and CDR2: LNHDA and SQIVND (reference sequence). Trimming took 3 bases from V and 4 from J; bases not matched to a gene: 8. For the CDR3, the DNA is TGTGCCAGTAGTATCAACAGGGGCACCGGCTATGGCTACACCTTC. Translating gives CASSINRGTGYGYTF.

This sequence joins TRBV27 and TRBJ2-3, with 15 bases aligning to TRBD2. V trimming: 6 bases; J trimming: 0 bases; junction bases outside the gene matches: 4. Germline V gene sequence: CDR1 MNHEY, CDR2 SMNVEV (reference sequence). The length of the CDR3 is 17 residues. The DNA of the CDR3 is TGTGCCAGCAGCTATGGACTAGCGGGGGGGAGCACAGATACGCAGTATTTT. Amino acid sequence: CASSYGLAGGSTDTQYF.

The CDR3 DNA sequence: TGTGCCAGCAGTTTAATAACGGGCAATCAGCCCCAGCATTTT. Its translation: CASSLITGNQPQHF. This chain connects TRBV27 to TRBJ1-5; D remains unclear. Germline values: CDR1 MNHEY, CDR2 SMNVEV (reference sequence). V was pared by 2 bases and J by 2 bases, with 7 bases between. This CDR3 spans 14 amino acids.

The CDR3 sequence is CASSPGIERQGAGYEQYF. For the CDR3, the DNA is TGTGCCAGCTCACCAGGGATCGAGAGACAGGGGGCAGGATACGAGCAGTACTTC. The rearrangement joins TRBV18 to TRBJ2-7; 10 bases match TRBD1. The CDR3 sequence is 18 residues long. Germline lookup yields CDR1 KGHSH and CDR2 LQKENI. V was pared by 2 bases and J by 4 bases, with 14 bases of the junction left unmatched.

This clone was observed a single time. As DNA, the CDR3 is TGTGCCAGCAGCTCTTTTTTAGCCCAGTCCCCCTCTGGAAACACCATATATTTT. Residues: CASSSFLAQSPSGNTIYF. The V call is TRBV11-2, the J call TRBJ1-3, with unresolved D. This CDR3 spans 18 amino acids. The V end was cut by 4 bases, the J end by 0 bases, with 19 bases between. Germline V gives CDR1 SGHAT, CDR2 FQNNGV.

This clone was seen a handful of times. The CDR3 nucleotides are TGTGCCAGCTACCAGCGTAATGAAAAACTGTTTTTT. This codes for CASYQRNEKLFF. V is TRBV2 and J is TRBJ1-4; unclear D gene. Trimming left V 8 bases short and J 4 bases short, with 8 bases between. This CDR3 spans 12 amino acids. The germline gives CDR1 SNHLY, CDR2 FYNNEI.

This clone showed up just a few times. The chain employs TRBV10-2 and TRBJ2-7; D unclear. The V gene lost 5 bases and the J gene lost 3 bases, with 5 bases spanning the gap. Per the germline V gene, CDR1 is WSHSY and CDR2 is SAAADI. This CDR3 is built from 11 residues. CDR3 sequence: CASSPNYEQYF. CDR3 in DNA: TGCGCCAGCAGTCCCAACTACGAGCAGTACTTC.

The V gene is TRBV6-6, the J gene TRBJ2-3; the D gene is possibly TRBD1 (5 bases). The CDR3 consists of 16 residues. Germline-derived CDR1 and CDR2 are MNHNY and SVGAGI (reference sequence). V lost 2 bases and J lost 4, with 16 bases in between. The CDR3 loop reads CASSYPLQAMADTQYF. The CDR3 coding sequence is TGTGCCAGCAGTTACCCTTTACAGGCGATGGCAGATACGCAGTATTTT.

The CDR3 region has the DNA TGCGCCAGCAGCCAGTTTCTGGGGCCCACCTACGAGCAGTACTTC. Amino acids: CASSQFLGPTYEQYF. This rearrangement joins TRBV4-3 to TRBJ2-7, with D perhaps TRBD1 (5 bases). Germline CDR1 reads LGHNA; CDR2 reads YSLEER. Trimming took 3 bases from V and 2 from J, leaving 14 bases between them. The length of the CDR3 is 15 residues.

The CDR3 nucleotides are TGTGCCAGCTCCTACCGAGGGGAGGGCCGTCGGGAGACCCAGTACTTC. This sequence encodes CASSYRGEGRRETQYF. The chain uses TRBV7-8 and TRBJ2-5; TRBD2 agrees at 7 bases. The germline gives CDR1 SGHVS, CDR2 FQNEAQ. The CDR3 length is 16 residues. Trimming removed 8 bases from V and 5 bases from J; junction bases left unmatched: 17. The full variable domain, its missing parts supplied by reference TRBV7-8 and TRBJ2-5, is GAGVSQSPRYKVAKRGQDVALRCDPISGHVSLFWYQQALGQGPEFLTYFQNEAQLDKSGLPSDRFFAERPEGSVSTLKIQRTQQEDSAVYLCASSYRGEGRRETQYFGPGTRLLVL.

As regards this clone: Relative to the germline gene, one junction end is altered; a read error may explain this. The chain recombines TRBV27 with TRBJ1-4; D not resolved. The CDR3 length is 13 residues. The germline CDR1 and CDR2 sequences are MNHEY and SMNVEV (reference sequence). The CDR3 DNA reads as TGTGCCAGCAGTTTATCGTTTAATGAAAAACTGCTTTTT. Its protein product is CASSLSFNEKLLF.

The rearrangement links TRBV11-3 to TRBJ1-6; TRBD1 might be the D (5 bases). The CDR3 has 13 residues. Trimming stripped 5 bases from V and 6 bases from J, with 8 bases between. Per the germline V gene, CDR1 is SGHNT and CDR2 is YENEEA. The CDR3 reads CASSRDSNSPLHF. Written as DNA, the CDR3 is TGTGCCAGCAGCCGTGACAGTAATTCACCCCTCCACTTT.

The chain recombines TRBV28 with TRBJ2-7; 12 bases match TRBD1. Germline CDR1 reads MDHEN; CDR2 reads SYDVKM. V shed 4 bases and J 5 bases; nucleotides not matched to a gene: 9. The CDR3 extends over 16 amino acids. The CDR3 coding sequence is TGTGCCAGCAGTTCACCCGGGACAGGGGGCAGGAACGAGCAGTACTTC. Encoded protein: CASSSPGTGGRNEQYF.

This rearrangement joins TRBV4-3 to TRBJ2-7; a possible D gene is TRBD2 (6 bases). CDR1 LGHNA and CDR2 YSLEER come from the germline V gene. The V gene lost 1 base and the J gene lost 2 bases, with 12 bases spanning the gap. The CDR3 sequence is 15 residues long. The chain's CDR3 is CASSQAPAGTYEQYF. The CDR3 DNA is TGCGCCAGCAGCCAAGCCCCGGCGGGGACCTACGAGCAGTACTTC.

The chain is built from TRBV6-1 and TRBJ2-7, with 8 bases lining up with TRBD1. CDR3 length: 13 residues. The V and J ends lost 4 bases and 4 bases, in that order; junction bases with no gene match: 3. CDR1 is MNHNS, CDR2 SASEGT, per germline. The CDR3 coding sequence is TGTGCCAGCAGTGCCAGGGGGCTGTACGAGCAGTACTTC. Residues: CASSARGLYEQYF.

The rearrangement links TRBV10-3 to TRBJ2-1, with 7 bases lining up with TRBD1. The CDR3 totals 16 residues. Germline V lookup: CDR1 ENHRY, CDR2 SYGVKD. The V and J ends lost 0 bases and 2 bases, in that order; junction bases with no gene match: 4. The CDR3 nucleotides read TGTGCCATCAGTGAGTCGATCGGGACAGCCTACAATGAGCAGTTCTTC. Residues: CAISESIGTAYNEQFF.

This chain joins TRBV19 and TRBJ1-2, with 7 positions matching TRBD1. CDR1 and CDR2 (germline): LNHDA, SQIVND (reference sequence). The CDR3 has 14 residues. V gave up 5 bases and J gave up 4 bases; unmatched junction bases: 7. The CDR3: CASSLGQVAYGYTF. As DNA, the CDR3 is TGTGCCAGTAGTCTCGGACAGGTTGCCTATGGCTACACCTTC.

The chain uses TRBV29-1 and TRBJ1-2, with a possible D match to TRBD1 (5 bases). Per germline, CDR1 SQVTM and CDR2 ANQGSEA. The CDR3 length is 12 residues. V was trimmed by 7 bases and J by 2 bases, leaving 11 bases between them. CDR3 sequence: CSAPTANYGYTF. CDR3 nucleotides: TGCAGCGCGCCGACAGCCAACTATGGCTACACCTTC.